This passage covers 21 T cell receptor beta chains from one sample sequenced in a study of blood T cell repertoires in COVID-19. Method: immunoSEQ multiplex PCR; TCRdb's copy keeps in-frame clones and lacks some. The sample holds about 340,000 clones, more than 90% seen once. The sample was PBMCs or T cells enriched from blood (not recorded which). All receptors come from a woman aged 25 to 39 who had recovered from COVID-19.

The gene calls are TRBV5-1 and TRBJ2-3; TRBD1 agrees at 10 bases. Trimming cost V 0 bases and J 2 bases; bases outside gene matches: 6. Germline V gives CDR1 SGHRS, CDR2 YFSETQ. The CDR3 contains 17 residues. The CDR3 region is CASSLGSGTGVTDTQYF. DNA for the CDR3: TGCGCCAGCAGCTTGGGGTCCGGGACAGGGGTCACAGATACGCAGTATTTT.

V is TRBV28 and J is TRBJ1-3; D not certain. CDR3 length: 15 amino acids. Germline lookup yields CDR1 MDHEN and CDR2 SYDVKM. Trimming stripped 5 bases from V and 2 bases from J, with 13 bases between. CDR3 amino acids: CASSPTVLTGNTIYF. The DNA for the CDR3 is TGTGCCAGCAGTCCTACCGTATTAACTGGAAACACCATATATTTT.

The genes are TRBV12-3 or TRBV12-4 and TRBJ2-1; D not resolved. V was pared by 5 bases and J by 4 bases, with 9 bases between. The CDR3 runs to 13 residues. CDR3 DNA sequence: TGTGCCAGCAGTGCCGCACAGTACAATGAGCAGTTCTTC. Encoded protein: CASSAAQYNEQFF.

The chain employs TRBV2 and TRBJ1-2; D gene ambiguous. V gave up 3 bases and J gave up 0 bases, with 8 bases separating them. This CDR3 spans 14 amino acids. Germline CDR1 is SNHLY and CDR2 is FYNNEI. The CDR3 coding sequence is TGTGCCAGCAGTGACTACACAGCTAACTATGGCTACACCTTC. Protein sequence: CASSDYTANYGYTF.

The rearrangement joins TRBV19 to TRBJ2-1, with 8 bases identical to TRBD2. The J segment lost 2 bases and the V segment lost 9 bases, leaving 21 bases of the junction unmatched. Per the germline V gene, CDR1 is LNHDA and CDR2 is SQIVND (reference sequence). The length of the CDR3 is 19 residues. DNA for the CDR3: TGTGCCAGCAGCCCCCTAAGGCTAAGCGGGAGAGTGGCCTACAATGAGCAGTTCTTC. This gives the protein CASSPLRLSGRVAYNEQFF.

This clone showed up just once. The rearrangement links TRBV19 to TRBJ1-6, with D perhaps TRBD1 (5 bases). This CDR3 contains 13 residues. V shed 5 bases and J shed 8 bases, with 10 bases lying between them. CDR1 is LNHDA, CDR2 SQIVND, per germline (reference sequence). In nucleotides, the CDR3 is TGTGCCAGTAGTTCCTGGGGCGATTCACCCCTCCACTTT. Its translation is CASSSWGDSPLHF. The full variable domain, rest sourced from reference TRBV19 and TRBJ1-6, is DGGITQSPKYLFRKEGQNVTLSCEQNLNHDAMYWYRQDPGQGLRLIYYSQIVNDFQKGDIAEGYSVSREKKESFPLTVTSAQKNPTAFYLCASSSWGDSPLHFGNGTRLTVT.

The V call is TRBV7-9, the J call TRBJ2-1; tentatively, D is TRBD2 (6 bases). The V and J ends lost 3 bases and 4 bases respectively, with 13 bases between them. This CDR3 has 15 residues. Germline CDR1 is SEHNR and CDR2 is FQNEAQ (reference sequence). The CDR3 bases are TGTGCCAGCAGCTTTGTAAGCGGGTCATACAATGAGCAGTTCTTC. As protein: CASSFVSGSYNEQFF.

The chain carries TRBV12-3 or TRBV12-4 and TRBJ1-1; TRBD1 aligns across 8 bases. This CDR3 region has 13 residues. J was trimmed by 5 bases and V by 6 bases; bases with no gene match: 5. CDR3: CASSRDRRTEAFF. The CDR3 region has the DNA TGTGCCAGCAGCCGGGACAGGAGGACTGAAGCTTTCTTT.

The genes are TRBV30 and TRBJ2-5; a possible D gene is TRBD2 (5 bases). Trimming stripped 0 bases from V and 3 bases from J, with 17 bases between. Germline assignment: CDR1 GTSNPN and CDR2 SVGIG (reference sequence). This CDR3 has 16 amino acids. The CDR3 region has the DNA TGTGCCTGGAGTGTATTGGGAGCTTTGGGAAAAGAGACCCAGTACTTC. Translating gives CAWSVLGALGKETQYF.

CDR3 region: CASSYRGETQYF. The CDR3 DNA sequence: TGTGCCAGCAGTTATCGGGGGGAGACCCAGTACTTC. The genes are TRBV6-5 and TRBJ2-5, with a tentative D call TRBD2 (6 bases). Germline values: CDR1 MNHEY, CDR2 SVGAGI. This CDR3 has 12 residues. V was trimmed by 3 bases and J by 5 bases, leaving 7 bases between them.

The chain combines TRBV28 with TRBJ1-2; D perhaps matches TRBD1 (5 bases). Germline loops: CDR1 MDHEN, CDR2 SYDVKM. The CDR3 is made up of 16 amino acids. Trimming shortened V by 4 bases and J by 5 bases, and 20 bases separated the two germline ends. CDR3 sequence reads: CASSSMSSGVLYGYTF. The CDR3 DNA follows: TGTGCCAGCAGTTCGATGAGCTCGGGGGTTCTTTATGGCTACACCTTC.

V and J are TRBV7-2 and TRBJ1-5, with TRBD1 identical over 8 bases. The CDR3 consists of 16 residues. Losses at the gene ends were 1 base for V and 4 bases for J; bases not matched to a gene: 6. CDR1 is SGHTA, CDR2 FQGNSA, per germline. The CDR3 protein is CASSLGGQGMNQPQHF. The CDR3 nucleotides read TGTGCCAGCAGCTTAGGTGGACAGGGTATGAATCAGCCCCAGCATTTT. Drawing the rest from reference TRBV7-2 and TRBJ1-5, the complete variable domain is GAGVSQSPSNKVTEKGKDVELRCDPISGHTALYWYRQSLGQGLEFLIYFQGNSAPDKSGLPSDRFSAERTGGSVSTLTIQRTQQEDSAVYLCASSLGGQGMNQPQHFGDGTRLSIL.

As DNA, the CDR3 is TGTGCCAGCAGCGAATACTTCCGGGACAGAGCAGATACGCAGTATTTT. Residues: CASSEYFRDRADTQYF. The V gene is TRBV3-1 (or the pseudogene TRBV3-2), the J gene TRBJ2-3, with 7 bases aligning to TRBD1. Trimming at V came to 5 bases and at J to 4 bases, leaving 12 bases not matched to a gene. Per germline, CDR1 LGHDT and CDR2 YNNKEL (reference sequence). The CDR3 is 16 amino acids.

This CDR3 is CASSPTPLAGVRDTQYF. In DNA form, the CDR3 reads TGTGCCAGCTCACCAACTCCCCTAGCGGGAGTTCGTGATACGCAGTATTTT. The chain links TRBV18 to TRBJ2-3; 10 positions match TRBD2. Trimming removed 2 bases from V and 6 bases from J; junction bases left unmatched: 11. Germline loops: CDR1 KGHSH, CDR2 LQKENI. CDR3 length: 17 residues.

J is TRBJ1-1 and V is TRBV20-1, with a weak D call TRBD1 (5 bases). CDR1 is DFQATT and CDR2 is SNEGSKA in the germline V gene (reference sequence). This CDR3 is 11 amino acids long. Trimming cost V 3 bases and J 8 bases, with 10 bases left between them. The CDR3 loop reads CSASGQREAFF. CDR3 nucleotide sequence: TGCAGTGCTAGTGGACAAAGGGAAGCTTTCTTT.

This chain connects TRBV12-3 or TRBV12-4 to TRBJ2-7; D is ambiguous. The V gene lost 4 bases and the J gene lost 3 bases, with 4 bases spanning the gap. CDR3 length: 11 amino acids. CDR3 loop: CASSSRYEQYF. CDR3 DNA sequence: TGTGCCAGCAGTTCCCGCTACGAGCAGTACTTC.

This rearrangement joins TRBV7-8 to TRBJ2-1; the match to TRBD2 covers 7 bases. Per germline, CDR1 SGHVS and CDR2 FQNEAQ. This CDR3 comprises 15 residues. V shed 3 bases and J 4 bases; nucleotides not matched to a gene: 6. CDR3: CASSFYAGEYNEQFF. CDR3 DNA sequence: TGTGCCAGCAGCTTCTATGCGGGGGAATACAATGAGCAGTTCTTC.

The chain employs TRBV28 and TRBJ1-2, with a tentative D call TRBD1 (5 bases). Trimming removed 2 bases from V and 7 bases from J, with 20 bases in between. This CDR3 comprises 16 residues. Germline CDR1 and CDR2: MDHEN and SYDVKM. The CDR3 bases are TGTGCCAGCAGTTTAGGGGGAGGGGCGCTGTATAGTGGCTACACCTTC. It yields the protein CASSLGGGALYSGYTF.

This clone was recorded a few times. This sequence joins TRBV7-9 and TRBJ2-4; perhaps TRBD2 as D (6 bases). CDR3 length equals 17 residues. Germline V gives CDR1 SEHNR, CDR2 FQNEAQ (reference sequence). Trimming stripped 4 bases from V and 2 bases from J, with 18 bases between. CDR3 DNA sequence: TGTGCCAGCAGCTACCCATTCACGGGGGAGCCCAAAAACATTCAGTACTTC. Protein: CASSYPFTGEPKNIQYF.

The CDR3 spells CASSPEGLAKNIQYF. The CDR3 nucleotides are TGTGCCAGCAGCCCAGAGGGACTCGCCAAAAACATTCAGTACTTC. The chain employs TRBV9 and TRBJ2-4, with a weak D call TRBD2 (6 bases). The CDR3 spans 15 residues. Trimming pared 4 bases from V and 1 base from J, leaving 12 bases between. The germline gives CDR1 SGDLS, CDR2 YYNGEE. Drawing the rest from reference TRBV9 and TRBJ2-4, the complete variable domain is DSGVTQTPKHLITATGQRVTLRCSPRSGDLSVYWYQQSLDQGLQFLIQYYNGEERAKGNILERFSAQQFPDLHSELNLSSLELGDSALYFCASSPEGLAKNIQYFGAGTRLSVL.

The chain uses TRBV5-6 and TRBJ2-7; 12 bases map to TRBD1. J was trimmed by 0 bases and V by 3 bases; bases with no gene match: 4. The CDR3 runs 16 residues. Germline lookup yields CDR1 SGHDT and CDR2 YYEEEE. In DNA, the CDR3 is TGTGCCAGCAGCTCGCGGGACAGGGGGCCCTCCTACGAGCAGTACTTC. This sequence encodes CASSSRDRGPSYEQYF.